The rows below give T cell receptor beta chains drawn from one sample of a study of regulatory T cells. TCRdb keeps only in-frame clones here, not all; method: immunoSEQ multiplex PCR. This table holds approximately 31,000 clones, 93% found once. The sequenced sample was conventional CD4+ T cells sorted from blood. The receptor source for this set is a child younger than 10 with CD3G deficiency. The conserved cysteine and the conserved F or W are not part of the CDR3 here. A D gene is named only where the DNA matches it firmly.

d_call,v_call,j_call,cdr3_aa
TRBD1,TRBV28,TRBJ2-7,ASSQGDVYSYEQY
-,TRBV28,TRBJ2-7,ASSLYGAYEQY
TRBD2,TRBV7-2,TRBJ2-1,ASRIRTSGSGEQF
-,TRBV28,TRBJ2-7,ASSYQGRLSEQY
-,TRBV12-5,TRBJ2-3,ASASEGDTQY
-,TRBV7-9,TRBJ2-3,ASSFGWGIDTQY
-,TRBV28,TRBJ2-7,ASSLSLNYEQY
-,TRBV28,TRBJ2-1,ASSSPGRPEQF
TRBD2,TRBV18,TRBJ2-1,ASSPHLALAGREQF
-,TRBV28,TRBJ2-5,ASSSPSRGETQY
-,TRBV5-1,TRBJ2-1,ASALEAGTGYNEQF
TRBD2,TRBV18,TRBJ2-7,ASSRGGYEQY
TRBD1,TRBV6-5,TRBJ2-2,AKPGQGSNTGELF
TRBD1,TRBV28,TRBJ2-7,ATGTGYEQY